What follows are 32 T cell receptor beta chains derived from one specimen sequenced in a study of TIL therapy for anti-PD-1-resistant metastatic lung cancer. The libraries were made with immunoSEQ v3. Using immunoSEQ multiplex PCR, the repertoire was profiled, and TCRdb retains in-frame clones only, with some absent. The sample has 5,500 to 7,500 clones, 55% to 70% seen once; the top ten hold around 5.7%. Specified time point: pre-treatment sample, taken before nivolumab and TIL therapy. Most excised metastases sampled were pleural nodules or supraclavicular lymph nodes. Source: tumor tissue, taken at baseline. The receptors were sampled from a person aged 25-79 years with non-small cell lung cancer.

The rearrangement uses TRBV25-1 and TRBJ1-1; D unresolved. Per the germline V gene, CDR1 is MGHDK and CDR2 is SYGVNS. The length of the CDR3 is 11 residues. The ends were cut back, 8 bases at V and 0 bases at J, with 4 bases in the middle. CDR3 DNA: TGTGCCAGCCAGGTGAACACTGAAGCTTTCTTT. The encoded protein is CASQVNTEAFF.

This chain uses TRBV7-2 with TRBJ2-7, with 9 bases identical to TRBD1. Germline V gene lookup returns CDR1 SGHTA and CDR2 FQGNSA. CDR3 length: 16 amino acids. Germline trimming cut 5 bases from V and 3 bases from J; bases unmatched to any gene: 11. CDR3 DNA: TGTGCCAGCAGCCCTCCACAGGACAGGGGTCTCTACGAGCAGTACTTC. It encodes CASSPPQDRGLYEQYF.

In nucleotides, the CDR3 is TGTGCCAGCAGCCCGCAGGGATTAAACTATGGCTACACCTTC. As protein: CASSPQGLNYGYTF. The rearrangement joins TRBV3-1 (or the pseudogene TRBV3-2) to TRBJ1-2; tentatively, D is TRBD1 (5 bases). Germline V lookup: CDR1 LGHDT, CDR2 YNNKEL (reference sequence). This CDR3 is 14 amino acids long. V was cut by 4 bases and J by 2 bases, with 11 bases left in between.

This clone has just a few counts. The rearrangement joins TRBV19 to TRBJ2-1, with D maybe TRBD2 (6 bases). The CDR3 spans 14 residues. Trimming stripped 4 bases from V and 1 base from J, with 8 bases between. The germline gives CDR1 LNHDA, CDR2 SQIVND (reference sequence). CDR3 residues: CASSTAGSYNEQFF. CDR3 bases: TGTGCCAGTAGTACTGCGGGATCCTACAATGAGCAGTTCTTC.

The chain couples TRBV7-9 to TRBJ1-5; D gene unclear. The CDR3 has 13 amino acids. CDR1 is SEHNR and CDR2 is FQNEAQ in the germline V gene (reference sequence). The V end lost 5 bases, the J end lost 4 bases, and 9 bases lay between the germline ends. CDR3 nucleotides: TGTGCCAGCAGCACGGGTTATAATCAGCCCCAGCATTTT. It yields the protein CASSTGYNQPQHF. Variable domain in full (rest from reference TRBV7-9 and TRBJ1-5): DTGVSQNPRHKITKRGQNVTFRCDPISEHNRLYWYRQTLGQGPEFLTYFQNEAQLEKSRLLSDRFSAERPKGSFSTLEIQRTEQGDSAMYLCASSTGYNQPQHFGDGTRLSIL.

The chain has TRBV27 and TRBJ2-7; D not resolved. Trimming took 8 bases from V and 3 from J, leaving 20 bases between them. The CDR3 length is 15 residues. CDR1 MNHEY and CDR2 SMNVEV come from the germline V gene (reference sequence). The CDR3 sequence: CASRNRPNGNYEQYF. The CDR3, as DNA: TGTGCCAGCCGCAACCGGCCGAACGGAAACTACGAGCAGTACTTC.

The CDR3 nucleotides are TGTGCCATCAGTGAGGGGCAGGAGAACACTGAAGCTTTCTTT. Its protein product is CAISEGQENTEAFF. This chain connects TRBV10-3 to TRBJ1-1, with no clear D. The CDR3 extends over 14 amino acids. Trimming shortened V by 2 bases and J by 1 base, and 8 bases separated the two germline ends. Germline V CDR1 and CDR2: ENHRY, SYGVKD.

In DNA form, the CDR3 reads TGTGCCAGCAGTCCCCGGGACAGGGAAACAGATACGCAGTATTTT. As protein: CASSPRDRETDTQYF. The chain couples TRBV5-5 to TRBJ2-3; 9 positions match TRBD1. CDR3 length equals 15 residues. The J segment lost 3 bases and the V segment lost 5 bases, leaving 7 bases of the junction unmatched. Germline V gives CDR1 SGHKS, CDR2 YYEKEE (reference sequence). Supplemented by reference TRBV5-5 and TRBJ2-3, the full variable domain reads DAGVTQSPTHLIKTRGQQVTLRCSPISGHKSVSWYQQVLGQGPQFIFQYYEKEERGRGNFPDRFSARQFPNYSSELNVNALLLGDSALYLCASSPRDRETDTQYFGPGTRLTVL.

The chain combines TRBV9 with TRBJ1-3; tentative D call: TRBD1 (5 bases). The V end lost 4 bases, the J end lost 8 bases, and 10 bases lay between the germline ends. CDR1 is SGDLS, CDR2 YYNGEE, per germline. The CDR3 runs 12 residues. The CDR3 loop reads CASSPQGYTIYF. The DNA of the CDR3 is TGTGCCAGCAGCCCCCAGGGATACACCATATATTTT.

CDR3 loop: CASSPSSPSNQPQHF. CDR3 DNA sequence: TGTGCCAGCTCACCATCCAGTCCTAGCAATCAGCCCCAGCATTTT. The chain employs TRBV18 and TRBJ1-5; D gene uncertain. Trimming removed 2 bases from V and 0 bases from J, with 8 bases in between. The CDR3 sequence is 15 residues long. Germline CDR1 is KGHSH and CDR2 is LQKENI.

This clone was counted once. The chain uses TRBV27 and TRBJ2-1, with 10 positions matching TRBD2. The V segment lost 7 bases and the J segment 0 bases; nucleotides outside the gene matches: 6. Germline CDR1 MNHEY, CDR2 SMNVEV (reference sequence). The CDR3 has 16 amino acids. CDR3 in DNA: TGTGCCAGCAAGGCTAGCGGGGGCAGCTCCTACAATGAGCAGTTCTTC. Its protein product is CASKASGGSSYNEQFF.

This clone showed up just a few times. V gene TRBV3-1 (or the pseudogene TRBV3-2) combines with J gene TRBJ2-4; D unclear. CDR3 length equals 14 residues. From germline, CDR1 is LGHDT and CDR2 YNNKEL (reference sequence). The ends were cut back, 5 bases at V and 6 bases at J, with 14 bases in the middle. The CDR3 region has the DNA TGTGCCAGCAGCAATCTTAGGGCGGTAAACATTCAGTACTTC. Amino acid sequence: CASSNLRAVNIQYF.

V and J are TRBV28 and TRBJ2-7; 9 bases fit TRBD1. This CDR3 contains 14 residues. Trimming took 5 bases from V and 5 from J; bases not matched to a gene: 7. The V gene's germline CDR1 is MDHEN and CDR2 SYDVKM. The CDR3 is CASSASDRGNEQYF. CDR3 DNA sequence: TGTGCCAGCAGTGCCTCCGACAGGGGGAACGAGCAGTACTTC.

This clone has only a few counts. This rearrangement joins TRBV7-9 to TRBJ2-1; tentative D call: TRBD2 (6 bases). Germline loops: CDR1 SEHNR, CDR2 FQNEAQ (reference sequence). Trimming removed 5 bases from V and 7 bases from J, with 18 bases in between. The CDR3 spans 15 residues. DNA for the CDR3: TGTGCCAGCAGCCCAACCCATACAAGCGGGAATGAGCAGTTCTTC. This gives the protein CASSPTHTSGNEQFF.

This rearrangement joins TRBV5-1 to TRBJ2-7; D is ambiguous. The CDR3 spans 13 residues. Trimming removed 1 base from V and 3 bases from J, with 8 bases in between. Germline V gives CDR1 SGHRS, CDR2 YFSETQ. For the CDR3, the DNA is TGCGCCAGCAGCTTGTCTGGGTTCTACGAGCAGTACTTC. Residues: CASSLSGFYEQYF.

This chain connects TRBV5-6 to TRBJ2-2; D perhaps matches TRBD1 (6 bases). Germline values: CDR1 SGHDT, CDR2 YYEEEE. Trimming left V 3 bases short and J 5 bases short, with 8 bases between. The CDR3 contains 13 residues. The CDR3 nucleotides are TGTGCCAGCAGCTGGGACATTACCGGGGAGCTGTTTTTT. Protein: CASSWDITGELFF.

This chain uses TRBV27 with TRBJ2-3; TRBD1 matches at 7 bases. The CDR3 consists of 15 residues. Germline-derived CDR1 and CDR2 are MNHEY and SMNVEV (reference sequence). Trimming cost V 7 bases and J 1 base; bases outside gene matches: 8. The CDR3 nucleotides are TGTGCCAGCACCCGGACAGGACCTGGCACAGATACGCAGTATTTT. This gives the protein CASTRTGPGTDTQYF.

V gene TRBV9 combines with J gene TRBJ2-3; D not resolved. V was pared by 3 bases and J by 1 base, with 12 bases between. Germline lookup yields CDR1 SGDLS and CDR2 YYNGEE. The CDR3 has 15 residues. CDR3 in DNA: TGTGCCAGCAGCGAGACCGACGGAGGCACAGATACGCAGTATTTT. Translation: CASSETDGGTDTQYF. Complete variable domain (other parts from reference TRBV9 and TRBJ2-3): DSGVTQTPKHLITATGQRVTLRCSPRSGDLSVYWYQQSLDQGLQFLIQYYNGEERAKGNILERFSAQQFPDLHSELNLSSLELGDSALYFCASSETDGGTDTQYFGPGTRLTVL.

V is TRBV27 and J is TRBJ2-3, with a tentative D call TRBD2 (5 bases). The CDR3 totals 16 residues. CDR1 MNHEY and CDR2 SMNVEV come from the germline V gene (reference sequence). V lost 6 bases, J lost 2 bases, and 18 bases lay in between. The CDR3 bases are TGTGCCAGCAGCTCCGGCTTTGGGAGACTCACAGATACGCAGTATTTT. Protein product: CASSSGFGRLTDTQYF.

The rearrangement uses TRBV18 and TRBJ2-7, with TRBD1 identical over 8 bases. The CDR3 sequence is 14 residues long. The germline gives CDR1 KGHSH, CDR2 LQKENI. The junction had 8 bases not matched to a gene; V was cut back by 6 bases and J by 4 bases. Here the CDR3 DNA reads TGTGCCAGCTCCAGATCAGGGGGCGCATACGAGCAGTACTTC. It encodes CASSRSGGAYEQYF.

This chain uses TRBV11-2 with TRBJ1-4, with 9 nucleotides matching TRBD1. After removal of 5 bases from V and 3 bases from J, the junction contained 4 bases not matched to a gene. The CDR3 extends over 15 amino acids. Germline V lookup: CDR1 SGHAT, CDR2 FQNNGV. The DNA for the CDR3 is TGTGCCAGCAGCAGGGGACAGGGCGCTAATGAAAAACTGTTTTTT. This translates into CASSRGQGANEKLFF. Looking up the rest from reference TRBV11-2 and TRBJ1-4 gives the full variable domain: EAGVAQSPRYKIIEKRQSVAFWCNPISGHATLYWYQQILGQGPKLLIQFQNNGVVDDSQLPKDRFSAERLKGVDSTLKIQPAKLEDSAVYLCASSRGQGANEKLFFGSGTQLSVL.

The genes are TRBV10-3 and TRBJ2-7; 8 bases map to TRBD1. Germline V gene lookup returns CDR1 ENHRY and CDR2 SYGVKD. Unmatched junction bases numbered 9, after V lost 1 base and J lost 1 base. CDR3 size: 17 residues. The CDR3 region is CAISEWRGTGDSYEQYF. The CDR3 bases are TGTGCCATCAGTGAGTGGAGGGGGACAGGCGATTCCTACGAGCAGTACTTC.

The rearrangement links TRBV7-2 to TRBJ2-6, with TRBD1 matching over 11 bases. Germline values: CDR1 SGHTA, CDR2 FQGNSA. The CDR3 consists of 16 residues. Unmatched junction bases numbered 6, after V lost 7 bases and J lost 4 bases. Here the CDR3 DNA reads TGTGCCAGCAATGGACAGGGGGCGCTGGGGGCCAACGTCCTGACTTTC. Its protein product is CASNGQGALGANVLTF.

The CDR3 DNA reads as TGTGCCAGCAGCTTAGAGGGAGTGGGCAGGCCCTCACCCCTCCACTTT. It codes for CASSLEGVGRPSPLHF. V and J are TRBV7-2 and TRBJ1-6; D uncertain. Germline V gives CDR1 SGHTA, CDR2 FQGNSA. The CDR3 consists of 16 residues. V dropped 1 base and J dropped 10 bases, with 17 bases sitting between them.

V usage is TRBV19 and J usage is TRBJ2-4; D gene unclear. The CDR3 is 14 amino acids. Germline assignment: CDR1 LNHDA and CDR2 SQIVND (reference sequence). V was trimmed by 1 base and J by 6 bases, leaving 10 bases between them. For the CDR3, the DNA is TGTGCCAGTAGTATAGTTGCGGAGACAAACATTCAGTACTTC. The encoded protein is CASSIVAETNIQYF.

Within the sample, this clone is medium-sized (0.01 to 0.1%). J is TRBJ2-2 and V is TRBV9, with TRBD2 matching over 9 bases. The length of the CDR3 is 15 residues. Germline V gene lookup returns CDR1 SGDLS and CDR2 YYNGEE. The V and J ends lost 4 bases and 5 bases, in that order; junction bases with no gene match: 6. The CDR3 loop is CASSISGRGTGELFF. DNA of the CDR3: TGTGCCAGCAGCATTAGCGGGAGAGGTACCGGGGAGCTGTTTTTT.

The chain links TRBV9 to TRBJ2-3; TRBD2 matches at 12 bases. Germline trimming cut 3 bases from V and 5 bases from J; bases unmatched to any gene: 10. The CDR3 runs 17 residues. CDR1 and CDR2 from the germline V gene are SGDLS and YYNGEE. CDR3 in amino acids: CASSESELAGGVDTQYF. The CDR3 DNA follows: TGTGCCAGCAGCGAATCCGAACTAGCGGGGGGAGTAGATACGCAGTATTTT.

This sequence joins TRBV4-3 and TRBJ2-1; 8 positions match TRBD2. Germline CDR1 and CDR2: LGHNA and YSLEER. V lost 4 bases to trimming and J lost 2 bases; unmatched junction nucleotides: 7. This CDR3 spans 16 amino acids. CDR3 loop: CASSRLKREPYNEQFF. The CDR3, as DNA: TGCGCCAGCAGCCGATTAAAGCGGGAGCCCTACAATGAGCAGTTCTTC.

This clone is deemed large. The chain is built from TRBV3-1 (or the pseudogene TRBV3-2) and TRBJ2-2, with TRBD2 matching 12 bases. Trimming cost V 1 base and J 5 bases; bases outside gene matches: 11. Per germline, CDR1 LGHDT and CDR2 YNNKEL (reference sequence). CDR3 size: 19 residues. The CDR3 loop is CASSQGPTSGGPITGELFF. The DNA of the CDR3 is TGTGCCAGCAGCCAAGGGCCAACTAGCGGGGGGCCGATTACCGGGGAGCTGTTTTTT.

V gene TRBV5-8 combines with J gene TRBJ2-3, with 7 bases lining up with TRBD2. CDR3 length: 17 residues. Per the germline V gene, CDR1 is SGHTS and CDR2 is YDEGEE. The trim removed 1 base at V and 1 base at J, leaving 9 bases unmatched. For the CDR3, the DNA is TGTGCCAGCAGCTTGTGGTTGGGCGGGAGTGGCACAGATACGCAGTATTTT. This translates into CASSLWLGGSGTDTQYF.

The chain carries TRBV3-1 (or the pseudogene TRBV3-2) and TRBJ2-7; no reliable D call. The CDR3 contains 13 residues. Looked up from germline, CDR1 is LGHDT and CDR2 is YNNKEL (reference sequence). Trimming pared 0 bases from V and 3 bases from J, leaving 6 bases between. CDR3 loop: CASSQDAYYEQYF. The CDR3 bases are TGTGCCAGCAGCCAAGATGCCTACTACGAGCAGTACTTC.

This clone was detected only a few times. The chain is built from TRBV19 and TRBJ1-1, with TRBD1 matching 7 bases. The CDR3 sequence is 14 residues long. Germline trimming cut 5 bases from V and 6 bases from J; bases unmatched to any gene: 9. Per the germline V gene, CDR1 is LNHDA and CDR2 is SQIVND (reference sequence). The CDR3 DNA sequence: TGTGCCAGTAGTGTCCAACAGGGGAGCCCTGAAGCTTTCTTT. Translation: CASSVQQGSPEAFF.